These 17 T cell receptor beta chains were all obtained from the same sample, sequenced in a study of OX40 agonist ivuxolimab in advanced cancers. Repertoires were generated with immunoSEQ multiplex PCR, while TCRdb's copy carries only in-frame clones and drops some. The table shows tens of thousands of clones, with roughly nine tenths occurring only once. The sample was CD4+ or CD8+ T cells sorted from blood, taken in a trial of the OX40 agonist ivuxolimab. Receptors originate from an adult with an advanced solid tumor such as melanoma, head and neck, liver or kidney cancer.

V usage is TRBV13 and J usage is TRBJ2-1; D unclear. The CDR3 spans 13 residues. V gave up 4 bases and J gave up 10 bases, with 14 bases separating them. The germline CDR1 and CDR2 sequences are PRHDT and FYEKMQ (reference sequence). The DNA for the CDR3 is TGTGCCAGCAGCTCCGGTTGGATGCAGGAGCAGTTCTTC. As protein: CASSSGWMQEQFF. The variable domain in full, completed from reference TRBV13 and TRBJ2-1, reads AAGVIQSPRHLIKEKRETATLKCYPIPRHDTVYWYQQGPGQDPQFLISFYEKMQSDKGSIPDRFSAQQFSDYHSELNMSSLELGDSALYFCASSSGWMQEQFFGPGTRLTVL.

The chain employs TRBV6-1 and TRBJ2-4, with 7 bases that match TRBD1. The CDR3 loop spans 14 amino acids. V shed 8 bases and J 5 bases; nucleotides not matched to a gene: 9. Germline values: CDR1 MNHNS, CDR2 SASEGT. CDR3 loop: CASGGRGQENIQYF. CDR3 sequence (DNA): TGTGCCAGCGGAGGAAGGGGGCAGGAAAACATTCAGTACTTC.

V usage is TRBV5-1 and J usage is TRBJ1-6; a possible D gene is TRBD1 (6 bases). CDR3 length: 16 amino acids. V was cut by 0 bases and J by 9 bases, with 16 bases left in between. Per germline, CDR1 SGHRS and CDR2 YFSETQ. Here the CDR3 reads CASSLVYQGISSPLHF. CDR3 sequence (DNA): TGCGCCAGCAGCTTGGTGTACCAGGGGATAAGTTCACCCCTCCACTTT.

This chain uses TRBV29-1 with TRBJ2-2; D ambiguous. CDR3 length equals 13 residues. Germline V gives CDR1 SQVTM, CDR2 ANQGSEA. V lost 1 base and J lost 1, with 4 bases in between. In DNA, the CDR3 is TGCAGCGTTGAAGGGTGGAACACCGGGGAGCTGTTTTTT. Its protein is CSVEGWNTGELFF.

The V and J genes are TRBV5-6 and TRBJ2-3; D gene uncertain. This CDR3 is built from 11 residues. The germline V and J ends were trimmed by 1 base and 6 bases, with 3 bases remaining between them. CDR1 and CDR2 from the germline V gene are SGHDT and YYEEEE. The CDR3 coding sequence is TGTGCCAGCAGCTTGCGGGATACGCAGTATTTT. This encodes CASSLRDTQYF. Drawing the rest from reference TRBV5-6 and TRBJ2-3, the complete variable domain is DAGVTQSPTHLIKTRGQQVTLRCSPKSGHDTVSWYQQALGQGPQFIFQYYEEEERQRGNFPDRFSGHQFPNYSSELNVNALLLGDSALYLCASSLRDTQYFGPGTRLTVL.

This chain connects TRBV7-8 to TRBJ2-5, with unresolved D. The CDR3 runs 11 residues. Trimming took off 3 bases at V and 5 bases at J, with 4 bases between the two ends. CDR1 SGHVS and CDR2 FQNEAQ come from the germline V gene. CDR3 nucleotides: TGTGCCAGCAGCTTCTGGGAGACCCAGTACTTC. Protein: CASSFWETQYF.

This chain joins TRBV30 and TRBJ2-3; no clear D. Germline CDR1 is GTSNPN and CDR2 is SVGIG (reference sequence). The CDR3 loop spans 15 amino acids. Trimming stripped 0 bases from V and 2 bases from J, with 12 bases between. The CDR3 coding sequence is TGTGCCTGGAGTGTACAGTATCCCTTCACAGATACGCAGTATTTT. This codes for CAWSVQYPFTDTQYF. Full variable domain (remainder filled in from reference TRBV30 and TRBJ2-3): SQTIHQWPATLVQPVGSPLSLECTVEGTSNPNLYWYRQAAGRGLQLLFYSVGIGQISSEVPQNLSASRPQDRQFILSSKKLLLSDSGFYLCAWSVQYPFTDTQYFGPGTRLTVL.

The gene calls are TRBV6-1 and TRBJ2-7; the D gene is possibly TRBD2 (5 bases). The CDR3 length is 14 residues. Germline values: CDR1 MNHNS, CDR2 SASEGT. Trimming stripped 2 bases from V and 7 bases from J, with 15 bases between. The DNA of the CDR3 is TGTGCCAGCAGTGAATTACCGGGATTGGGGGAGCAGTACGTC. It encodes CASSELPGLGEQYV.

This clone was detected only a few times. The chain recombines TRBV5-4 with TRBJ1-1; no firm D call. CDR1 is SGHNT and CDR2 is YYREEE in the germline V gene (reference sequence). Trimming shortened V by 5 bases and J by 5 bases, and 7 bases separated the two germline ends. The CDR3 runs to 11 residues. The CDR3 is CASSYLTEAFF. For the CDR3, the DNA is TGTGCCAGCAGTTATCTTACTGAAGCTTTCTTT.

In regard to this clone: The same CDR3 also results from other DNA sequences found in this sample. CDR3 DNA sequence: TGTGCCAGCAGCTTGGTTTCAGATACGCAGTATTTT. Translation gives CASSLVSDTQYF. V and J are TRBV7-9 and TRBJ2-3; D is ambiguous. From germline, CDR1 is SEHNR and CDR2 FQNEAQ (reference sequence). V lost 3 bases and J lost 4, with 5 bases in between. This CDR3 is 12 amino acids long.

This sequence joins TRBV4-1 and TRBJ2-7; the match to TRBD1 covers 7 bases. The CDR3 covers 15 residues. V lost 1 base and J lost 2; bases outside the gene matches: 5. Per germline, CDR1 MGHRA and CDR2 YSYEKL. The CDR3 nucleotides read TGCGCCAGCAGCCAAGGGACAGGTGGTGCCTACGAGCAGTACGTC. Translating it yields CASSQGTGGAYEQYV.

The chain employs TRBV19 and TRBJ1-1; 7 bases align to TRBD1. With V trimmed by 2 bases and J by 1 base, 1 base remained unmatched. The CDR3 consists of 14 residues. Per germline, CDR1 LNHDA and CDR2 SQIVND (reference sequence). The CDR3 nucleotides are TGTGCCAGTAGTATATGGACAGGGAACACTGAAGCTTTCTTT. Amino acid sequence: CASSIWTGNTEAFF. The variable domain in full, completed from reference TRBV19 and TRBJ1-1, reads DGGITQSPKYLFRKEGQNVTLSCEQNLNHDAMYWYRQDPGQGLRLIYYSQIVNDFQKGDIAEGYSVSREKKESFPLTVTSAQKNPTAFYLCASSIWTGNTEAFFGQGTRLTVV.

The DNA of the CDR3 is TGTGCCAGCGAGCATGCGGAGGGGGCTGAAGCTTTCTTT. The encoded protein is CASEHAEGAEAFF. The rearrangement uses TRBV19 and TRBJ1-1; TRBD1 might be the D (6 bases). Trimming took 9 bases from V and 6 from J, leaving 17 bases between them. Germline V gives CDR1 LNHDA, CDR2 SQIVND (reference sequence). The CDR3 has 13 residues.

The V call is TRBV7-9, the J call TRBJ1-1; 7 bases are a match to TRBD1. The germline CDR1 and CDR2 sequences are SEHNR and FQNEAQ (reference sequence). CDR3 size: 13 residues. Trimming took 4 bases from V and 6 from J; bases not matched to a gene: 5. The CDR3 nucleotides are TGTGCCAGCAGCTCAGGGGGTCGGGCTGAAGCTTTCTTT. Amino acid sequence: CASSSGGRAEAFF.

This sequence joins TRBV5-4 and TRBJ1-2, with a weak D call TRBD1 (5 bases). V gave up 0 bases and J gave up 3 bases, with 12 bases separating them. Germline V gives CDR1 SGHNT, CDR2 YYREEE (reference sequence). This CDR3 contains 15 residues. This CDR3 is CASSLDRYHYYGYTF. DNA of the CDR3: TGTGCCAGCAGCTTGGACAGGTACCACTACTATGGCTACACCTTC.

This chain joins TRBV7-9 and TRBJ2-1; D ambiguous. V was cut by 1 base and J by 3 bases, with 10 bases left in between. The CDR3 totals 15 residues. Germline CDR1 SEHNR, CDR2 FQNEAQ (reference sequence). DNA of the CDR3: TGTGCCAGCAGCTTAGTCGGCTCGGTCTACAATGAGCAGTTCTTC. It is translated as CASSLVGSVYNEQFF.

This clone was seen a single time. The chain employs TRBV5-5 and TRBJ2-3; the D is unclear. Per germline, CDR1 SGHKS and CDR2 YYEKEE (reference sequence). The germline V and J ends were trimmed by 2 bases and 1 base, with 2 bases remaining between them. The CDR3 sequence is 12 residues long. CDR3 sequence: CASSFRTDTQYF. CDR3 nucleotides: TGTGCCAGCAGCTTCCGCACAGATACGCAGTATTTT.